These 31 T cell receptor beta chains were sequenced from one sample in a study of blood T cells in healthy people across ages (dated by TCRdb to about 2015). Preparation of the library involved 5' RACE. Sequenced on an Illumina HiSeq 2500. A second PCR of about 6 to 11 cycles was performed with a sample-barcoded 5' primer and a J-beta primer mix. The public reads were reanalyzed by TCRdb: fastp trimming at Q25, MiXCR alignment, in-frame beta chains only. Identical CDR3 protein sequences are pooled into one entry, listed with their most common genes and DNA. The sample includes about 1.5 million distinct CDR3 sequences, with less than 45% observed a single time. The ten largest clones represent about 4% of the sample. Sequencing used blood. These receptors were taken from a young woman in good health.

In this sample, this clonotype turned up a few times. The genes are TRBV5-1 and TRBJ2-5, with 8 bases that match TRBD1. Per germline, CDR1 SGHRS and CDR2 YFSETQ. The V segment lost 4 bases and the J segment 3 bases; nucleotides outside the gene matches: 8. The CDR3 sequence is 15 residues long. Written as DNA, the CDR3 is TGCGCCAGCAGCCAAACCGGGACAGGAGAAGAGACCCAGTACTTC. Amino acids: CASSQTGTGEETQYF.

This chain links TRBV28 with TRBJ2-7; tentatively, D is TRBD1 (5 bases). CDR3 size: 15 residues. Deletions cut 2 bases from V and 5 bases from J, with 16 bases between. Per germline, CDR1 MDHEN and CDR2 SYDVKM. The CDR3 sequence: CASSLRGLLGDEQYF. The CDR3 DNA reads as TGTGCCAGCAGTTTAAGGGGCCTCTTGGGCGACGAGCAGTACTTC.

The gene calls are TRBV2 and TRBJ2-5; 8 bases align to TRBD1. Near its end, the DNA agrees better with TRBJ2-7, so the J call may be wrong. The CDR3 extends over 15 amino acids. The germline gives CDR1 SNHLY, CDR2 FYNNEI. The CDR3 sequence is CASIKEAGGAYEQYF. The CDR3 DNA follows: TGTGCCAGCATAAAGGAGGCAGGGGGCGCCTACGAGCAGTACTTC.

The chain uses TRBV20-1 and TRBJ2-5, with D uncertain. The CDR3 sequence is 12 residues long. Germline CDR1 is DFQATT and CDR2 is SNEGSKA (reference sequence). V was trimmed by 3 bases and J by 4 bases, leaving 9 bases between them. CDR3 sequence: CSASFPPETQYF. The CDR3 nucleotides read TGCAGTGCTAGCTTCCCCCCAGAGACCCAGTACTTC.

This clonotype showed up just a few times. For the CDR3, the DNA is TGCAGCGTTGAAGCGGCCGCTAGCACAGATACGCAGTATTTT. It specifies CSVEAAASTDTQYF. The chain combines TRBV29-1 with TRBJ2-3; no firm D call. CDR3 length equals 14 residues. Trimming removed 1 base at V and 0 bases at J, with 8 bases between. CDR1 and CDR2 from the germline V gene are SQVTM and ANQGSEA.

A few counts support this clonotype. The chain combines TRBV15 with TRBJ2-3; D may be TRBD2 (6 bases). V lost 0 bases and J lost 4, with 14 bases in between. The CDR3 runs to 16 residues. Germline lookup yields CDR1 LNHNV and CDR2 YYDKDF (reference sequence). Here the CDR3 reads CATSRDRPGGSDTQYF. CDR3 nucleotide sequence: TGTGCCACCAGCAGAGATCGGCCAGGAGGGTCAGATACGCAGTATTTT.

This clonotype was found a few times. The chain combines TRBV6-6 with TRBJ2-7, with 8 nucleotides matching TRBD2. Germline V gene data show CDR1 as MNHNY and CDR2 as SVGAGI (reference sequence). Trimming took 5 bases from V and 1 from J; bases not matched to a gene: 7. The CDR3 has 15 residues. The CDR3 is CASSRVSGSSYEQYF. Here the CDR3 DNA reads TGTGCCAGCAGTCGAGTAAGCGGGAGTTCCTACGAGCAGTACTTC.

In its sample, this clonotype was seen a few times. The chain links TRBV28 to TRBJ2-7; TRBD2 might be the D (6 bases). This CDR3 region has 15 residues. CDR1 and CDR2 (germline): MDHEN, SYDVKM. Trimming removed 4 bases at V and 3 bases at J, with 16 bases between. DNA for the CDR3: TGTGCCAGCAGTTCCGGCGGGGCAGGACACTACGAGCAGTACTTC. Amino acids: CASSSGGAGHYEQYF.

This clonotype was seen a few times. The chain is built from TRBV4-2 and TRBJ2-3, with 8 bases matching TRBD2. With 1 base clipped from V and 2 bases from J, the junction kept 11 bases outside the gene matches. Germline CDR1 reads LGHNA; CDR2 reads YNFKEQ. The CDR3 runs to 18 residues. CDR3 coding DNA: TGTGCCAGCAGCCAAGTCTTAGAAGCCGGGAGGGTCACAGATACGCAGTATTTT. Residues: CASSQVLEAGRVTDTQYF.

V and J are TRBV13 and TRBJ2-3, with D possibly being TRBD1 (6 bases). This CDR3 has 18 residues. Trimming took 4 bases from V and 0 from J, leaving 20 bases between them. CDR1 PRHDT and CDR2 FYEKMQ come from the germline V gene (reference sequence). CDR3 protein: CASSSHNPGDTSTDTQYF. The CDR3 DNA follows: TGTGCCAGCAGCTCGCACAACCCAGGGGATACTAGCACAGATACGCAGTATTTT.

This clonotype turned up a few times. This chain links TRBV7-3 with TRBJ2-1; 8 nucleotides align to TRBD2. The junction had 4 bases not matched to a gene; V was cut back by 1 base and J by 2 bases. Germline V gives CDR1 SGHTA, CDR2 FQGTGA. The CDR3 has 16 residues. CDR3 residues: CASSLIGAGAYNEQFF. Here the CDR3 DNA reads TGTGCCAGCAGCTTAATCGGAGCGGGAGCCTACAATGAGCAGTTCTTC.

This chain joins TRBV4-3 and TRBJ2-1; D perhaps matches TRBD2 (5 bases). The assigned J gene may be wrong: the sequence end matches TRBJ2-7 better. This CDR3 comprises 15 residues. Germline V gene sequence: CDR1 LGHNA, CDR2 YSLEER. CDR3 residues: CASSRPGSSYNEQYF. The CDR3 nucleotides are TGCGCCAGCAGCCGACCGGGGAGCTCCTACAATGAGCAGTACTTC.

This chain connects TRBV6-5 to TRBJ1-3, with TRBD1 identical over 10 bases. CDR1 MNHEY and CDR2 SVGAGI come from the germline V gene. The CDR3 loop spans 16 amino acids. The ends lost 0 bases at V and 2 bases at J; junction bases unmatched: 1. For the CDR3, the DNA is TGTGCCAGCAGTTACTCGGGACAGGGGACTGGAAACACCATATATTTT. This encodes CASSYSGQGTGNTIYF.

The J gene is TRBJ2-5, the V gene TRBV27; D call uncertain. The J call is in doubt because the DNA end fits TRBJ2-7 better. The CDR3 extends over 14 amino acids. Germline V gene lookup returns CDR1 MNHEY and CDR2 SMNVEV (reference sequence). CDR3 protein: CASSYKRVLYEQYF. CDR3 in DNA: TGTGCCAGCAGTTATAAGCGAGTATTGTACGAGCAGTACTTC.

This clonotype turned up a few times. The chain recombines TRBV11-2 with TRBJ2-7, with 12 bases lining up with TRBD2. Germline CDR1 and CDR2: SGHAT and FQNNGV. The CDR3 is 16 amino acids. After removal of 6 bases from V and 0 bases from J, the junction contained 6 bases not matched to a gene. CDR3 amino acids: CASRHGLAGSSYEQYF. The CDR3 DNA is TGTGCCAGCAGACACGGACTAGCGGGGAGCTCCTACGAGCAGTACTTC.

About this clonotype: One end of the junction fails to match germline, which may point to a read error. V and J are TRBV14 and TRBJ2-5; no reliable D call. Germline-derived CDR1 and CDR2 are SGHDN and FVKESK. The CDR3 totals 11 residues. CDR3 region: CTSSPQETQYF. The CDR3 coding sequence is TGTACCAGCAGCCCCCAAGAGACCCAGTACTTC.

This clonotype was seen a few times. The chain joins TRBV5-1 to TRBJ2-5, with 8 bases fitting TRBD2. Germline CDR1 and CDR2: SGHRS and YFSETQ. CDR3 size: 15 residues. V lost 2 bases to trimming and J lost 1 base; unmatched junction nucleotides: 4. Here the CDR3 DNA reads TGCGCCAGCAGCTTTGCCGGGACTAGCCAAGAGACCCAGTACTTC. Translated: CASSFAGTSQETQYF. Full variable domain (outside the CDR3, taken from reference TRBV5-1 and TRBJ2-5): KAGVTQTPRYLIKTRGQQVTLSCSPISGHRSVSWYQQTPGQGLQFLFEYFSETQRNKGNFPGRFSGRQFSNSRSEMNVSTLELGDSALYLCASSFAGTSQETQYFGPGTRLLVL.

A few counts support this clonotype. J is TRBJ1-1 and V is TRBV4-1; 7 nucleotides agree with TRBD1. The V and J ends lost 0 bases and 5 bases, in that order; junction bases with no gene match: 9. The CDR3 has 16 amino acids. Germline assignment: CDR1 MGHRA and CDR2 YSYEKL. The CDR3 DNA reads TGCGCCAGCAGCCAAGAATTCAGGGGGAGGAAGACTGAAGCTTTCTTT. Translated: CASSQEFRGRKTEAFF.

The CDR3 bases are TGTGCCAGCAGCCAAGGGACCTTGCGTAGCACAGATACGCAGTATTTT. It codes for CASSQGTLRSTDTQYF. V gene TRBV3-1 combines with J gene TRBJ2-3, with no clear D. Trimming removed 1 base at V and 0 bases at J, with 11 bases between. Per germline, CDR1 LGHDT and CDR2 YNNKEL (reference sequence). This CDR3 region has 16 residues.

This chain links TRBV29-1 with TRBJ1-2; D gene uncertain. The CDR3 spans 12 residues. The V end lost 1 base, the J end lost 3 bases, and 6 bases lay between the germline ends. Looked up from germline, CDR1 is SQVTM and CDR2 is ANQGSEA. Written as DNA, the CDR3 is TGCAGCGTTGAAGCAAGACACTATGGCTACACCTTC. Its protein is CSVEARHYGYTF.

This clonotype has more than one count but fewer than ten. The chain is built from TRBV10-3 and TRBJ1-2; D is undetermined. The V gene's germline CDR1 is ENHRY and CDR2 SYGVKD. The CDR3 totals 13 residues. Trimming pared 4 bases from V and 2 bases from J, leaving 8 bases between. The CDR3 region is CAISGSSNYGYTF. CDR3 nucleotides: TGTGCCATCAGTGGATCCTCGAACTATGGCTACACCTTC.

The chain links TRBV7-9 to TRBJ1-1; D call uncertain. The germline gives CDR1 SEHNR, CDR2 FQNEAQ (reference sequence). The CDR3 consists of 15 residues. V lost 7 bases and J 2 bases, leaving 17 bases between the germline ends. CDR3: CASIPIRIGNTEAFF. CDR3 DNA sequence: TGTGCCAGCATCCCAATTCGCATCGGCAACACTGAAGCTTTCTTT.

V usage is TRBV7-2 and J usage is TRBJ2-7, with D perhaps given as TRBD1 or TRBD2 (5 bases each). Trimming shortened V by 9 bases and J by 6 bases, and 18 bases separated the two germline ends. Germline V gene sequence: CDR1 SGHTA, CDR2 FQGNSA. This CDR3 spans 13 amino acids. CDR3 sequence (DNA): TGTGCCAGTAAACCGTTGCTTGGGGGCGAGCAGTACTTC. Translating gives CASKPLLGGEQYF.

The CDR3 region has the DNA TGTGCCAGCAGCCAACTGGGACAGGGGGGCCCCGGGGCCAACGTCCTGACTTTC. The encoded protein is CASSQLGQGGPGANVLTF. The V call is TRBV14, the J call TRBJ2-6; 11 positions agree with TRBD1. This CDR3 spans 18 amino acids. Trimming took 2 bases from V and 4 from J; bases not matched to a gene: 7. Per the germline V gene, CDR1 is SGHDN and CDR2 is FVKESK.

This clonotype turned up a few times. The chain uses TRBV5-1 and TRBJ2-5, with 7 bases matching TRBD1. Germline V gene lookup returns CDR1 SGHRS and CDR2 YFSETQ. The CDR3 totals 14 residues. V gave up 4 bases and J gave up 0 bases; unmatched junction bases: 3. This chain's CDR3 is CASSTGQDQETQYF. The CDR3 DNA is TGCGCCAGCAGCACTGGACAGGACCAAGAGACCCAGTACTTC.

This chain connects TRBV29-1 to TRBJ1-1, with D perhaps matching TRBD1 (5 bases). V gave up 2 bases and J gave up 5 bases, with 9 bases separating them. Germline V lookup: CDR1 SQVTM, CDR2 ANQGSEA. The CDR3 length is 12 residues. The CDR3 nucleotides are TGCAGCGTTGAAATAGGGGTAACTGAAGCTTTCTTT. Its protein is CSVEIGVTEAFF. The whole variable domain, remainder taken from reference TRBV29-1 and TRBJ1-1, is SAVISQKPSRDICQRGTSLTIQCQVDSQVTMMFWYRQQPGQSLTLIATANQGSEATYESGFVIDKFPISRPNLTFSTLTVSNMSPEDSSIYLCSVEIGVTEAFFGQGTRLTVV.

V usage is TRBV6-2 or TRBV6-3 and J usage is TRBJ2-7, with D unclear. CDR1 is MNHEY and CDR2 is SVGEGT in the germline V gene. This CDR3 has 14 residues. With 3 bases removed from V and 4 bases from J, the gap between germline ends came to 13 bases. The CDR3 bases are TGTGCCAGCAGTTATTTGGGAAAAGGGTACGAGCAGTACTTC. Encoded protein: CASSYLGKGYEQYF.

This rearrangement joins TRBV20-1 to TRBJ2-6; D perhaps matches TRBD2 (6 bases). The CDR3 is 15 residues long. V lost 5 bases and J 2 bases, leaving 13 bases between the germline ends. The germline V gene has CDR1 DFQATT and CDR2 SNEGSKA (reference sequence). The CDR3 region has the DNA TGCAGTGCTTTCCCGTGGGGGGCTGGGGCCAACGTCCTGACTTTC. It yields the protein CSAFPWGAGANVLTF.

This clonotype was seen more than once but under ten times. CDR3 sequence reads: CASSVRGARYEQYF. CDR3 nucleotide sequence: TGTGCCAGCAGCGTGAGGGGCGCGCGCTACGAGCAGTACTTC. This rearrangement joins TRBV11-2 to TRBJ2-5, with D perhaps assigned TRBD1 or TRBD2 (5 bases each). The J call may be in error: the DNA end matches TRBJ2-7 better. The CDR3 has 14 amino acids. The V gene's germline CDR1 is SGHAT and CDR2 FQNNGV.

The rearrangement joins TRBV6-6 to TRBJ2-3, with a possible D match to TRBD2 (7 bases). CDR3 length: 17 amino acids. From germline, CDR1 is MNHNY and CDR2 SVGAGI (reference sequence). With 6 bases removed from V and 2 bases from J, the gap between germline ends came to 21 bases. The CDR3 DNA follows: TGTGCCAGCAGAAACCCCGGGGGGCTTACCGACACAGATACGCAGTATTTT. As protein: CASRNPGGLTDTDTQYF.

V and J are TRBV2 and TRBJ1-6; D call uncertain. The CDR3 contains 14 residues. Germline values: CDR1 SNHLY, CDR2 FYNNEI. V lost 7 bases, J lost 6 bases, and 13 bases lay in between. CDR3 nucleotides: TGTGCCAGCATGGAAGTACGGACTAATTCACCCCTCCACTTT. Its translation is CASMEVRTNSPLHF. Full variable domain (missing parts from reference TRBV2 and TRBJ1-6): EPEVTQTPSHQVTQMGQEVILRCVPISNHLYFYWYRQILGQKVEFLVSFYNNEISEKSEIFDDQFSVERPDGSNFTLKIRSTKLEDSAMYFCASMEVRTNSPLHFGNGTRLTVT.